A single sample gave rise to the 23 T cell receptor beta chains below, sequenced in a study of blood T cell repertoires in COVID-19. Measured with immunoSEQ multiplex PCR; TCRdb has only the in-frame clones, and not every one. The table shows fewer than 85,000 clones, with 88% occurring only once. Sequencing was done on a sample of peripheral blood. These receptors all come from a human donor in a cohort sampled during active COVID-19.

This clone was observed a single time. The genes are TRBV19 and TRBJ1-6; a possible D gene is TRBD1 (5 bases). Trimming removed 7 bases from V and 6 bases from J, with 7 bases in between. The CDR3 has 12 residues. The germline gives CDR1 LNHDA, CDR2 SQIVND (reference sequence). DNA for the CDR3: TGTGCCAGTACAGGGTCTAATTCACCCCTCCACTTT. As protein: CASTGSNSPLHF.

CDR3 bases: TGTGCCAGCAGCTCGCCCTTGACAGAAGCGAACACCGGGGAGCTGTTTTTT. Encoded protein: CASSSPLTEANTGELFF. This rearrangement joins TRBV5-6 to TRBJ2-2, with D possibly TRBD1 on 5 matching bases. CDR3 length: 17 amino acids. Germline V gives CDR1 SGHDT, CDR2 YYEEEE. Trimming took off 3 bases at V and 0 bases at J, with 15 bases between the two ends.

The chain links TRBV19 to TRBJ1-5; 7 bases match TRBD1. Germline CDR1 reads LNHDA; CDR2 reads SQIVND (reference sequence). V was pared by 5 bases and J by 2 bases, with 3 bases of the junction left unmatched. The CDR3 runs to 14 residues. In DNA form, the CDR3 reads TGTGCCAGTAGTGTAACAGGGGGCAATCAGCCCCAGCATTTT. Encoded protein: CASSVTGGNQPQHF.

There are many counts of this clone. The rearrangement links TRBV2 to TRBJ2-7; D is unresolved. The CDR3 length is 14 residues. Trimming shortened V by 3 bases and J by 4 bases, and 13 bases separated the two germline ends. The germline V gene encodes CDR1 SNHLY and CDR2 FYNNEI. CDR3 region: CASSDHGGRYEQYF. In nucleotides, the CDR3 is TGTGCCAGCAGTGATCACGGCGGCCGGTACGAGCAGTACTTC.

This chain links TRBV21-1 with TRBJ1-3. TRBV21-1 is listed as a pseudogene. The CDR3 covers 14 residues. The chain's CDR3 is CASSKKRSGNTIYF. CDR3 DNA: TGTGCCAGCAGCAAAAAGCGATCTGGAAACACCATATATTTT.

This clone occurred once. V gene TRBV19 combines with J gene TRBJ1-2, with D hard to call. CDR1 and CDR2 from the germline V gene are LNHDA and SQIVND (reference sequence). Trimming shortened V by 3 bases and J by 6 bases, and 5 bases separated the two germline ends. The CDR3 runs 11 residues. The DNA for the CDR3 is TGTGCCAGTAGTATCGGGGATGGCTACACCTTC. Protein sequence: CASSIGDGYTF.

This clone showed up just once. The V call is TRBV5-1, the J call TRBJ2-1; 14 positions match TRBD2. CDR1 SGHRS and CDR2 YFSETQ come from the germline V gene. V lost 1 base to trimming and J lost 10 bases; unmatched junction nucleotides: 7. The CDR3 consists of 16 residues. The DNA of the CDR3 is TGCGCCAGCAGCTTGACGGGACTAGCGGGAGTTTCCGAGCAGTTCTTC. Amino acids: CASSLTGLAGVSEQFF.

The rearrangement joins TRBV19 to TRBJ1-2, with 7 bases lining up with TRBD1. This CDR3 region has 16 residues. V dropped 1 base and J dropped 4; count of bases not matched to a gene: 9. Looked up from germline, CDR1 is LNHDA and CDR2 is SQIVND (reference sequence). CDR3 sequence (DNA): TGTGCCAGTAGTATAGGGGGGACAGATAAACCCTATGGCTACACCTTC. It codes for CASSIGGTDKPYGYTF. The full variable domain, in which reference TRBV19 and TRBJ1-2 provide the parts outside the CDR3, is DGGITQSPKYLFRKEGQNVTLSCEQNLNHDAMYWYRQDPGQGLRLIYYSQIVNDFQKGDIAEGYSVSREKKESFPLTVTSAQKNPTAFYLCASSIGGTDKPYGYTFGSGTRLTVV.

This chain connects TRBV27 to TRBJ2-2, with 8 bases fitting TRBD2. V trimming: 2 bases; J trimming: 8 bases; junction bases outside the gene matches: 16. The CDR3 is 18 amino acids. Germline V lookup: CDR1 MNHEY, CDR2 SMNVEV (reference sequence). The CDR3 sequence is CASSLISTGRAFSGELFF. The CDR3 bases are TGTGCCAGCAGTTTAATTTCCACCGGGAGGGCCTTTTCAGGGGAGCTGTTTTTT.

The rearrangement uses TRBV7-8 and TRBJ2-1; TRBD2 aligns across 12 bases. CDR1 and CDR2 (germline): SGHVS, FQNEAQ. The CDR3 sequence is 17 residues long. After removal of 5 bases from V and 7 bases from J, the junction contained 12 bases not matched to a gene. CDR3 residues: CASSLRKTSGGVNEQFF. The CDR3 DNA reads as TGTGCCAGCAGCCTCCGGAAGACTAGCGGGGGAGTTAATGAGCAGTTCTTC. Variable domain in full (rest from reference TRBV7-8 and TRBJ2-1): GAGVSQSPRYKVAKRGQDVALRCDPISGHVSLFWYQQALGQGPEFLTYFQNEAQLDKSGLPSDRFFAERPEGSVSTLKIQRTQQEDSAVYLCASSLRKTSGGVNEQFFGPGTRLTVL.

V and J are TRBV6-4 and TRBJ1-4; 10 bases are shared with TRBD1. Germline V gene data show CDR1 as MRHNA and CDR2 as SNTAGT. The trim removed 6 bases at V and 8 bases at J, leaving 6 bases unmatched. CDR3 length: 14 residues. The CDR3 nucleotides are TGTGCCAGCAGCCCCGGGACAGGGGTAGAAAAACTGTTTTTT. Its protein product is CASSPGTGVEKLFF.

This chain uses TRBV14 with TRBJ2-1; possible D gene TRBD2, 6 bases. Deletions cut 1 base from V and 4 bases from J, with 17 bases between. The CDR3 contains 17 residues. From germline, CDR1 is SGHDN and CDR2 FVKESK. The CDR3 coding sequence is TGTGCCAGCAGCCAAGTCGGGTCGGGCGGGATATACAATGAGCAGTTCTTC. It translates to CASSQVGSGGIYNEQFF.

The V call is TRBV10-3, the J call TRBJ1-1, with D maybe TRBD1 (5 bases). Trimming removed 4 bases from V and 2 bases from J, with 11 bases in between. Germline values: CDR1 ENHRY, CDR2 SYGVKD. The CDR3 sequence is 14 residues long. The CDR3 reads CAISAQGANTEAFF. Written as DNA, the CDR3 is TGTGCCATCAGTGCTCAGGGCGCAAACACTGAAGCTTTCTTT.

The genes are TRBV19 and TRBJ1-1; no firm D call. Germline V CDR1 and CDR2: LNHDA, SQIVND (reference sequence). CDR3 length: 14 amino acids. Between the trimmed V and J ends, which lost 8 bases and 0 bases, there was a span of 13 bases. The CDR3 nucleotides are TGTGCCAGTGCTTCGGGGAATTTGAACACTGAAGCTTTCTTT. Translated, it gives CASASGNLNTEAFF.

There are a few counts of this clone. The chain combines TRBV24-1 with TRBJ1-5, with TRBD1 as a possible D gene (6 bases). V lost 4 bases, J lost 6 bases, and 12 bases lay in between. This CDR3 is built from 14 residues. Looked up from germline, CDR1 is KGHDR and CDR2 is SFDVKD. Here the CDR3 DNA reads TGTGCCACCAGTGAACAGGGTTTTGGTCAGCCCCAGCATTTT. Its protein product is CATSEQGFGQPQHF.

The V gene is TRBV18, the J gene TRBJ1-5; TRBD1 agrees at 9 bases. The junction had 15 bases not matched to a gene; V was cut back by 6 bases and J by 6 bases. Germline V gene lookup returns CDR1 KGHSH and CDR2 LQKENI. The CDR3 is made up of 17 amino acids. The CDR3 coding sequence is TGTGCCAGCTCTCTACAAAGCGGGACAGGGAGGGGTCAGCCCCAGCATTTT. Translated, it gives CASSLQSGTGRGQPQHF.

CDR3 DNA sequence: TGTGCCAGTAGTACAACCGGGACAGGGGTCGGAAACACCATATATTTT. It specifies CASSTTGTGVGNTIYF. The rearrangement joins TRBV19 to TRBJ1-3; 10 nucleotides match TRBD1. Germline V CDR1 and CDR2: LNHDA, SQIVND (reference sequence). The CDR3 is 16 amino acids. Germline trimming cut 4 bases from V and 4 bases from J; bases unmatched to any gene: 7.

The chain recombines TRBV25-1 with TRBJ2-5; 7 bases match TRBD2. The CDR3 consists of 14 residues. After removal of 4 bases from V and 4 bases from J, the junction contained 6 bases not matched to a gene. Germline CDR1 is MGHDK and CDR2 is SYGVNS. CDR3 in amino acids: CASSVAGAGETQYF. For the CDR3, the DNA is TGTGCCAGCAGTGTGGCGGGAGCAGGAGAGACCCAGTACTTC.

V gene TRBV10-3 combines with J gene TRBJ2-7; maybe TRBD1 (5 bases). The length of the CDR3 is 13 residues. Germline V gene sequence: CDR1 ENHRY, CDR2 SYGVKD. Trimming removed 6 bases from V and 4 bases from J, with 13 bases in between. The CDR3: CAIRDTGGYEQYF. The CDR3 DNA reads TGTGCCATCAGGGACACAGGCGGTTACGAGCAGTACTTC.

The chain combines TRBV19 with TRBJ1-5, with D unresolved. The V end was cut by 3 bases, the J end by 7 bases, with 7 bases between. The CDR3 has 12 residues. Germline values: CDR1 LNHDA, CDR2 SQIVND (reference sequence). CDR3 coding DNA: TGTGCCAGTAGTATCCCCCCACAGCCCCAGCATTTT. It specifies CASSIPPQPQHF.

CDR3 nucleotide sequence: TGTGCCAGCAGTGAAGGACTAGCGGGAGCCAATGAGCAGTTCTTC. Its protein product is CASSEGLAGANEQFF. The chain couples TRBV6-1 to TRBJ2-1, with 12 bases fitting TRBD2. The CDR3 covers 15 residues. V lost 1 base to trimming and J lost 6 bases; unmatched junction nucleotides: 1. From germline, CDR1 is MNHNS and CDR2 SASEGT.

The count of this clone is one. The V and J genes are TRBV5-4 and TRBJ2-4, with 7 bases fitting TRBD1. The CDR3 runs to 14 residues. Losses at the gene ends were 5 bases for V and 6 bases for J; bases not matched to a gene: 8. Germline V gives CDR1 SGHNT, CDR2 YYREEE (reference sequence). CDR3 sequence reads: CASSSKTGRNIQYF. The CDR3 DNA is TGTGCCAGCAGTTCAAAGACAGGGCGAAACATTCAGTACTTC.

J is TRBJ1-3 and V is TRBV19, with TRBD1 matching 12 bases. There are 16 residues in the CDR3. Germline V lookup: CDR1 LNHDA, CDR2 SQIVND (reference sequence). Unmatched junction bases numbered 3, after V lost 4 bases and J lost 2 bases. The CDR3 DNA sequence: TGTGCCAGTAGTACGGGACAGGGGGCGGCTGGAAACACCATATATTTT. Translating it yields CASSTGQGAAGNTIYF.